A single sample is the source of the 27 T cell receptor beta chains below, sequenced in a study of blood T cell repertoires in COVID-19. Assay used: immunoSEQ multiplex PCR; TCRdb lists only in-frame clones, some missing. This table holds more than 90,000 clones, approximately 78% found once. Sequenced: peripheral blood. These TCRs come from a man between 70 and 80 years old with acute or convalescent COVID-19.

This chain uses TRBV19 with TRBJ2-1, with 8 bases identical to TRBD2. Germline lookup yields CDR1 LNHDA and CDR2 SQIVND (reference sequence). This CDR3 has 15 amino acids. The J segment lost 8 bases and the V segment lost 3 bases, leaving 9 bases of the junction unmatched. The DNA of the CDR3 is TGTGCCAGTAGTATGTCGTGGCTAGCGGGCGATGAGCAGTTCTTC. This translates into CASSMSWLAGDEQFF.

The chain is built from TRBV6-2 or TRBV6-3 and TRBJ1-2; 9 nucleotides align to TRBD1. There are 16 residues in the CDR3. CDR1 MNHEY and CDR2 SVGEGT come from the germline V gene. J gave up 3 bases and V 5 bases, and 10 bases lay outside the gene matches. The DNA for the CDR3 is TGTGCCAGCAGTCAAACAGGGGGCGCTGGGGACTATGGCTACACCTTC. This gives the protein CASSQTGGAGDYGYTF.

The genes are TRBV3-1 (or the pseudogene TRBV3-2) and TRBJ1-3; D is ambiguous. Trimming stripped 1 base from V and 3 bases from J, with 10 bases between. The CDR3 sequence is 15 residues long. Germline loops: CDR1 LGHDT, CDR2 YNNKEL (reference sequence). For the CDR3, the DNA is TGTGCCAGCAGCCAAGGGCGGCCGTTTGGAAACACCATATATTTT. This translates into CASSQGRPFGNTIYF.

V and J are TRBV24-1 and TRBJ2-7, with unresolved D. CDR3 length: 13 residues. Between the trimmed V and J ends, which lost 4 bases and 2 bases, there was a span of 8 bases. Germline CDR1 KGHDR, CDR2 SFDVKD. The CDR3 coding sequence is TGTGCCACCAGTGAAGCCGTCACCTACGAGCAGTACTTC. Protein sequence: CATSEAVTYEQYF.

V gene TRBV4-1 combines with J gene TRBJ2-7; D may be TRBD2 (5 bases). Germline V gives CDR1 MGHRA, CDR2 YSYEKL. The CDR3 contains 18 residues. V was clipped by 1 base and J by 4 bases, with 23 bases between them. CDR3 residues: CASSQVRRGSRDRYEQYF. The CDR3, as DNA: TGCGCCAGCAGCCAAGTTCGGAGAGGGTCGAGGGATAGGTACGAGCAGTACTTC.

This chain uses TRBV5-1 with TRBJ1-4; D is possibly TRBD1 (6 bases). With 0 bases removed from V and 4 bases from J, the gap between germline ends came to 19 bases. The germline CDR1 and CDR2 sequences are SGHRS and YFSETQ. The CDR3 loop spans 18 amino acids. The CDR3 nucleotides read TGCGCCAGCAGCTTGGGGACAGTGGCCGCACCGATTAATGAAAAACTGTTTTTT. Translating gives CASSLGTVAAPINEKLFF.

This clone was detected only a few times. The V gene is TRBV11-2, the J gene TRBJ2-3, with unresolved D. CDR1 SGHAT and CDR2 FQNNGV come from the germline V gene. Trimming cost V 7 bases and J 0 bases, with 17 bases left between them. This CDR3 region has 16 residues. The CDR3: CASTFGGRISTDTQYF. The CDR3, as DNA: TGTGCCAGCACCTTTGGTGGCAGGATTAGCACAGATACGCAGTATTTT. The full variable domain, rest sourced from reference TRBV11-2 and TRBJ2-3, is EAGVAQSPRYKIIEKRQSVAFWCNPISGHATLYWYQQILGQGPKLLIQFQNNGVVDDSQLPKDRFSAERLKGVDSTLKIQPAKLEDSAVYLCASTFGGRISTDTQYFGPGTRLTVL.

The gene calls are TRBV15 and TRBJ2-1, with TRBD2 as a possible D gene (6 bases). The germline V gene encodes CDR1 LNHNV and CDR2 YYDKDF (reference sequence). The CDR3 extends over 16 amino acids. V gave up 2 bases and J gave up 2 bases, with 13 bases separating them. Written as DNA, the CDR3 is TGTGCCACCAGCAGATCCTTAGCGGACACCTACAATGAGCAGTTCTTC. It is translated as CATSRSLADTYNEQFF.

The CDR3 region is CASSQGTGVAFF. The DNA of the CDR3 is TGTGCCAGCAGCCAAGGGACAGGGGTAGCTTTCTTT. The rearrangement links TRBV3-1 (or the pseudogene TRBV3-2) to TRBJ1-1, with TRBD1 identical over 9 bases. The CDR3 totals 12 residues. The ends lost 1 base at V and 10 bases at J; junction bases unmatched: 1. Germline CDR1 reads LGHDT; CDR2 reads YNNKEL (reference sequence).

The chain joins TRBV11-3 to TRBJ2-2; unclear D gene. The CDR3 consists of 14 residues. The V end was cut by 8 bases, the J end by 0 bases, with 10 bases between. Germline V gives CDR1 SGHNT, CDR2 YENEEA. The CDR3 loop reads CASRMSANTGELFF. In DNA, the CDR3 is TGTGCCAGCCGGATGAGCGCGAACACCGGGGAGCTGTTTTTT.

V usage is TRBV30 and J usage is TRBJ2-7; weak D call: TRBD2 (5 bases). The germline V gene encodes CDR1 GTSNPN and CDR2 SVGIG (reference sequence). Trimming removed 7 bases from V and 1 base from J, with 14 bases in between. The CDR3 runs to 13 residues. CDR3 in DNA: TGTGCCTCATACTCCGGGAAATCCTACGAGCAGTACTTC. Translated, it gives CASYSGKSYEQYF.

The chain is built from TRBV7-8 and TRBJ2-7; TRBD1 matches at 9 bases. V trimming: 5 bases; J trimming: 0 bases; junction bases outside the gene matches: 8. Germline CDR1 and CDR2: SGHVS and FQNEAQ. This CDR3 contains 16 residues. The CDR3 nucleotides read TGTGCCAGCAGCCGCTGGGACAGGGCTAACTCCTACGAGCAGTACTTC. It specifies CASSRWDRANSYEQYF.

In regard to this clone: Additional DNA sequences in this sample encode the identical CDR3. The CDR3 loop reads CASSYSPGSNTGELFF. The CDR3 bases are TGTGCCAGCAGTTACTCCCCAGGGTCGAACACCGGGGAGCTGTTTTTT. The rearrangement joins TRBV6-5 to TRBJ2-2; TRBD1 might be the D (5 bases). This CDR3 contains 16 residues. Germline-derived CDR1 and CDR2 are MNHEY and SVGAGI. V was clipped by 0 bases and J by 0 bases, with 8 bases between them.

The V call is TRBV11-3, the J call TRBJ2-4; a possible D gene is TRBD2 (5 bases). The germline V and J ends were trimmed by 4 bases and 3 bases, with 16 bases remaining between them. This CDR3 contains 16 residues. The germline V gene encodes CDR1 SGHNT and CDR2 YENEEA. CDR3 loop: CASSSDAAGGKNIQYF. The CDR3 coding sequence is TGTGCCAGCAGCTCCGACGCAGCAGGAGGCAAAAACATTCAGTACTTC.

This sequence joins TRBV3-1 (or the pseudogene TRBV3-2) and TRBJ2-3; D possibly corresponds to TRBD2 (6 bases). V lost 0 bases to trimming and J lost 6 bases, with 13 bases between them. CDR3 length: 15 residues. Germline V lookup: CDR1 LGHDT, CDR2 YNNKEL (reference sequence). The CDR3 sequence: CASSQDVAGRDTQYF. CDR3 DNA sequence: TGTGCCAGCAGCCAAGATGTCGCGGGGAGGGATACGCAGTATTTT.

The V and J genes are TRBV2 and TRBJ1-2; D may be TRBD1 (6 bases). The CDR3 is made up of 14 amino acids. V was shortened by 1 base and J by 4 bases, with 10 bases between the two germline ends. The germline gives CDR1 SNHLY, CDR2 FYNNEI. The CDR3 region is CASSEVGGSYGYTF. The DNA for the CDR3 is TGTGCCAGCAGTGAAGTAGGGGGTAGCTATGGCTACACCTTC.

The chain combines TRBV28 with TRBJ2-7; D is unclear. Germline CDR1 and CDR2: MDHEN and SYDVKM. The CDR3 spans 11 residues. Trimming left V 6 bases short and J 6 bases short, with 9 bases between. The DNA of the CDR3 is TGTGCCAGCAGCGCAAGCCCCGAGCAGTACTTC. Translation gives CASSASPEQYF.

This chain joins TRBV10-2 and TRBJ1-1; D is undetermined. Trimming removed 5 bases at V and 1 base at J, with 11 bases between. Germline V gene data show CDR1 as WSHSY and CDR2 as SAAADI. The CDR3 extends over 14 amino acids. The CDR3 bases are TGCGCCAGCAGTCGTTACGAGCGGAACACTGAAGCTTTCTTT. Translation gives CASSRYERNTEAFF.

The chain recombines TRBV9 with TRBJ2-7, with a possible D match to TRBD1 (7 bases). CDR1 is SGDLS, CDR2 YYNGEE, per germline. The CDR3 is made up of 14 amino acids. With 0 bases removed from V and 7 bases from J, the gap between germline ends came to 14 bases. CDR3 DNA sequence: TGTGCCAGCAGCGTAGTTGAGGGGGCGGGAGAGCAGTACTTC. It translates to CASSVVEGAGEQYF.

V and J are TRBV10-1 and TRBJ1-5; possible D gene TRBD1, 6 bases. Germline V gene lookup returns CDR1 WNHNN and CDR2 SYGVQD (reference sequence). V was shortened by 4 bases and J by 4 bases, with 17 bases between the two germline ends. CDR3 size: 16 residues. Here the CDR3 reads CASSGTPGTLNQPQHF. In DNA, the CDR3 is TGCGCCAGCAGTGGTACACCCGGGACACTGAATCAGCCCCAGCATTTT.

This chain connects TRBV7-2 to TRBJ1-5; 7 nucleotides align to TRBD1. This CDR3 comprises 14 residues. The germline gives CDR1 SGHTA, CDR2 FQGNSA. V shed 5 bases and J 7 bases; nucleotides not matched to a gene: 8. The DNA for the CDR3 is TGTGCCAGCAGCCCACACAGGGGACAACAGCCCCAGCATTTT. This gives the protein CASSPHRGQQPQHF.

The chain joins TRBV28 to TRBJ2-1; 12 nucleotides line up with TRBD2. Germline V gives CDR1 MDHEN, CDR2 SYDVKM. CDR3 length: 15 amino acids. J gave up 2 bases and V 4 bases, and 0 bases lay outside the gene matches. CDR3 amino acids: CASSSSGRAYNEQFF. The CDR3 DNA sequence: TGTGCCAGCAGTTCTAGCGGGAGGGCCTACAATGAGCAGTTCTTC.

The V and J genes are TRBV28 and TRBJ1-5; D is possibly TRBD1 (6 bases). CDR1 MDHEN and CDR2 SYDVKM come from the germline V gene. CDR3 length equals 14 residues. V lost 7 bases and J lost 4, with 14 bases in between. The CDR3 nucleotides are TGTGCCAGCATTCGGACAGACAAAAATCAGCCCCAGCATTTT. Translating it yields CASIRTDKNQPQHF.

A single count supports this clone. The CDR3 region is CASNPLGGSYQPQHF. CDR3 sequence (DNA): TGTGCCAGTAACCCCTTGGGGGGGTCTTATCAGCCCCAGCATTTT. The gene calls are TRBV19 and TRBJ1-5; a possible D gene is TRBD1 (5 bases). Deletions cut 7 bases from V and 5 bases from J, with 18 bases between. Germline V gives CDR1 LNHDA, CDR2 SQIVND (reference sequence). The CDR3 runs to 15 residues.

The chain links TRBV2 to TRBJ2-1, with 10 bases matching TRBD2. With V trimmed by 8 bases and J by 0 bases, 10 bases remained unmatched. Germline V gene lookup returns CDR1 SNHLY and CDR2 FYNNEI. The CDR3 extends over 17 amino acids. CDR3 loop: CASRGGASGGSYNEQFF. In nucleotides, the CDR3 is TGTGCCAGCCGTGGGGGGGCTAGCGGGGGCTCCTACAATGAGCAGTTCTTC.

V is TRBV5-4 and J is TRBJ2-5, with D perhaps TRBD2 (5 bases). Germline V CDR1 and CDR2: SGHNT, YYREEE (reference sequence). The V end was cut by 0 bases, the J end by 2 bases, with 20 bases between. This CDR3 is built from 18 residues. As DNA, the CDR3 is TGTGCCAGCAGCTTGGGCGGGCCGATTTCGATTACGCAAGAGACCCAGTACTTC. Amino acid sequence: CASSLGGPISITQETQYF.

The chain has TRBV12-5 and TRBJ1-5, with D possibly TRBD1 on 5 matching bases. V was clipped by 1 base and J by 10 bases, with 11 bases between them. This CDR3 is built from 13 residues. Germline lookup yields CDR1 LGHNT and CDR2 FRNRAP. The CDR3 nucleotides are TGTGCTAGTGGTTTGGGCGGGGCTCAACCCCAGCATTTT. This gives the protein CASGLGGAQPQHF.